A selection of T cell receptor beta chains follows, all from one sample in a study of CD8+CD57+ T cells in acquired aplastic anemia. TCRdb fed the reads into MiXCR, producing one record per CDR3 protein. Of around 190,000 distinct CDR3 sequences in the sample, less than 65% were seen once. Sequenced sample: sorted CD4+, CD8+, or CD8+CD57+ T cells (not recorded which) from PBMCs. These receptors were obtained from a human donor in good health, serving as a control. Each CDR3 is given with its conserved first and last residue. The D gene is left open where the match is weak. The size field is filled for only some rows; it gives once, few, many or a size class.

D	J	V	size	DNA	CDR3
TRBD2	TRBJ2-7	TRBV25-1	few	TGTGCCAGCAGTGAATATTATAAGGTCGCTAGCGGGGATGAGCAGTACTTC	CASSEYYKVASGDEQYF
.	TRBJ2-5	TRBV6-1	.	TGTGCCAGCAGTGAAGCGACGTGGCAGTACTTC	CASSEATWQYF
.	TRBJ2-7	TRBV10-2	few	TGCGCCAGCAGCCTTCAGAGGCTCGCGAAAGGGACCTACGGGCAGTACTTC	CASSLQRLAKGTYGQYF
.	TRBJ2-7	TRBV15	.	TGTGCCAGCAGCCCCACAGGAGCAAACGAGCATTACTTC	CASSPTGANEHYF
TRBD1	TRBJ1-2	TRBV7-2	.	TGTGCCAGCAGCTTATGGACAGGGAATGGTTATGGCTACACCTTC	CASSLWTGNGYGYTF
TRBD1	TRBJ2-2	TRBV24-1	.	TGTGCCACCAGTGACAATTCCAGGGGGTGGGGCACCGGGGAGCTGTTTTTT	CATSDNSRGWGTGELFF
.	TRBJ1-1	TRBV10-3	many	TGTGCCATCAGTGATGGACAGTTGACTGAAGCTTTCTTT	CAISDGQLTEAFF
.	TRBJ1-2	TRBV19	.	TGTGCCAGTTCGGACATAACTCATGGCTACACCTTC	CASSDITHGYTF
TRBD2	TRBJ2-3	TRBV7-3	.	TGTGCCAGCAGCTTAAGACTAGCGGGGGGGCTAAGAGATACGCAGTATTTT	CASSLRLAGGLRDTQYF
TRBD2	TRBJ2-5	TRBV15	.	TGTGCCACACGGCGGGGGATACAAGAGACCCAGTACTTC	CATRRGIQETQYF
.	TRBJ2-2	TRBV5-5	.	TGTGCCAGCAGCTTGGAGGCAGGCGGGGAGCTGTTTTTT	CASSLEAGGELFF
TRBD2	TRBJ2-5	TRBV7-3	.	TGTGCCAGCAGCGTAGGTGGACTAGCGTTTTGGGGCGAGACCCAGTACTTC	CASSVGGLAFWGETQYF
.	TRBJ1-5	TRBV6-5	many	TGTGCCAGCAGGGGTACAGGGTACAATCAGCCCCAGCATTTT	CASRGTGYNQPQHF
.	TRBJ1-1	TRBV14	.	TGTGCCAGCAGCCAAGTGGGTTTTGGGACTGAAGCTTTCTTT	CASSQVGFGTEAFF
.	TRBJ2-1	TRBV29-1	.	TGCAGCGTTGTGGGTGGCGGATCCTACAATGAGCAGTTCTTC	CSVVGGGSYNEQFF
.	TRBJ2-5	TRBV7-2	.	TGTGCCAGCAGCAGAAACCAGTACTTC	CASSRNQYF
.	TRBJ2-2	TRBV9	.	TGTGCCAGCAGCATGACAGGCACCGGGGAGCTGTTTTTT	CASSMTGTGELFF
.	TRBJ2-6	TRBV24-1	few	TGTGCCACCTCAGCCACTGGGGCCAACGTCCTGACTTTC	CATSATGANVLTF
TRBD1	TRBJ2-2	TRBV2	once	TGTGCCAGCAGAGGGGCCAGGGGGCCCGGGGAGCTGTTTTTT	CASRGARGPGELFF
.	TRBJ2-5	TRBV7-2	.	TGTGCCAGCTCACCAGGTGCGGGACACGACAATCAAGAGACCCAGTACTTC	CASSPGAGHDNQETQYF
.	TRBJ1-6	TRBV9	.	TGTGCCAGCAAGTTCTTACTGCAGCTGTGCTCCTATAATTCACCCCTCCACTTT	CASKFLLQLCSYNSPLHF
.	TRBJ1-3	TRBV11-2	.	TGTGCCAGCAGCTTAACTGGGGTTAGATCCATATATTTT	CASSLTGVRSIYF
TRBD2	TRBJ2-5	TRBV19	.	TGTGCCAGTAGTACAGCCGTAGCGGGCCAAGAGACCCAGTACTTC	CASSTAVAGQETQYF
.	TRBJ1-6	TRBV10-1	.	TGCGCCAGCAGTGGAAGGGCAGTGATTTCACCCCCCCACTTT	CASSGRAVISPPHF
.	TRBJ2-7	TRBV7-9	.	TGTGCCAGCAGCGTCAATCGGGAGCAGTACTTC	CASSVNREQYF
TRBD1	TRBJ2-5	TRBV6-5	many	TGTGCCAGCAGTTACTCGATGGTCGACAGGGGGGAGACCCAGTACTTC	CASSYSMVDRGETQYF
.	TRBJ2-3	TRBV15	.	TGTGCCACCAGCAGAGATTCTTCGGCAGGGAGGTTCACAGATACGCAGTATTTT	CATSRDSSAGRFTDTQYF
.	TRBJ1-6	TRBV25-1	.	TGTGCCAGCAGTTACCAGGAGACTTCACCCCTCCACTTT	CASSYQETSPLHF
.	TRBJ2-7	TRBV7-8	many	TGTGCCAGCAGCTTCCGTGAGGGGGGCACCTACGAGCAGTACTTC	CASSFREGGTYEQYF
.	TRBJ1-2	TRBV29-1	.	TGCAGCGTTGAAGACAGGGCCAGTGGCTACACCTTC	CSVEDRASGYTF
.	TRBJ1-1	TRBV25-1	.	TGTGCCAGCAGTGATACCAGTTCGAACACTGAAGCTTTCTTT	CASSDTSSNTEAFF
.	TRBJ2-5	TRBV5-1	many	TGCGCCAGCAGTTTCCAAGAGACCCAGTACTTC	CASSFQETQYF
TRBD1	TRBJ1-4	TRBV20-1	.	TGCAGTGCAGAACAGGGGCTAAAACTGTTTTTT	CSAEQGLKLFF
.	TRBJ2-5	TRBV11-2	many	TGTGCCAGCAGCGCCCCAGCGTACCAAGAGACCCAGTACTTC	CASSAPAYQETQYF
.	TRBJ2-1	TRBV6-1	many	TGTGCCAGCAGTGAAGAGACAGCCTACTACAATGAGCAGTTCTTC	CASSEETAYYNEQFF
TRBD2	TRBJ2-1	TRBV20-1	.	TGCAGCGTTAGTCCGATGGTAGCGGGGAGGAATGAGCAGTTCTTC	CSVSPMVAGRNEQFF
TRBD1	TRBJ1-6	TRBV19	.	TGTGCCAGTAGCCAGGGACAGGGGGCACGAAATTCACCCCTCCACTTT	CASSQGQGARNSPLHF
.	TRBJ1-1	TRBV7-3	many	TGTGCCAGCAGCCTCGGAGGAAAGGGACGTGCTGAAGCTTTCTTT	CASSLGGKGRAEAFF
.	TRBJ2-5	TRBV10-3	few	TGTGCCATCAGTGAGCGTCAGCAAGAGACCCAGTACTTC	CAISERQQETQYF
.	TRBJ2-3	TRBV25-1	.	TGTGCCAGCAGCACGATAGCGGTGGCGCACACAGATACGCAGTATTTT	CASSTIAVAHTDTQYF
TRBD1	TRBJ1-5	TRBV29-1	.	TGCAGCGGCGGACAGGGGGGAAATCAGCCCCAGCATTTT	CSGGQGGNQPQHF
TRBD1	TRBJ2-7	TRBV25-1	.	TGTGCCAGCAGACACAGTACAGGGGTCGAGCAGTACTTC	CASRHSTGVEQYF